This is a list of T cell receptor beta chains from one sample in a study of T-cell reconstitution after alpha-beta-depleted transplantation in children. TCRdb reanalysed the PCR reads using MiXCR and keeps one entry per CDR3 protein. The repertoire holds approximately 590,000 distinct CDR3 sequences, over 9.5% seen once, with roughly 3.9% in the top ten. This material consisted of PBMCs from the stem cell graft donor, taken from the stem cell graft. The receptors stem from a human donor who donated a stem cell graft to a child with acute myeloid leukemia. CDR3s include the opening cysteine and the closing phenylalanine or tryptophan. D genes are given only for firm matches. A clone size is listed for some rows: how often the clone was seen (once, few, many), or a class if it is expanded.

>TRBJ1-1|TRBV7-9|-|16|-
TGTGCCAGCAGCTTAGTGGATACAACCCCTGGCACTGAAGCTTTCTTT
CASSLVDTTPGTEAFF
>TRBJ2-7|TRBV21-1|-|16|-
TGTGCCAGCAGCAAACAGGGCGCCGGAGGGTGCTACGAGCAGTACTTC
CASSKQGAGGCYEQYF
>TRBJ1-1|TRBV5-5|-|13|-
TGTGCCAGCAGCTTCCCGGCAAACACTGAAGCTTTCTTT
CASSFPANTEAFF
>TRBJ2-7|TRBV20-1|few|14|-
TGCAGTGCTCGTACTACACTAGCTCTCTACGAGCAGTACTTC
CSARTTLALYEQYF
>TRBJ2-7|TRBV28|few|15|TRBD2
TGTGCCAGCAGCACCACTAGCGGAGGAGCCTACGAGCAGTACTTC
CASSTTSGGAYEQYF
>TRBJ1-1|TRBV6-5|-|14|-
TGTGCCAGCAGTTGGATCCCGGAAGGAATCAAAGCTTTCTTT
CASSWIPEGIKAFF
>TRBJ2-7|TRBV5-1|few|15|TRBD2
TGCGCCAGCAGCGTTGGGACTAGGCTTCCCTACGAGCAGTACTTC
CASSVGTRLPYEQYF
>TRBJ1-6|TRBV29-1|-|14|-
TGCAGCGCTGCATTAGGGAGCGTGGGTTCACCCCTCCACTTT
CSAALGSVGSPLHF
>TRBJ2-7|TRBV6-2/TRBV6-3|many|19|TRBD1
TGTGCCAGCAGCCAACTCCCGGGACAGGGGATTAGAAGCCCAAACGAGCAGTACTTC
CASSQLPGQGIRSPNEQYF
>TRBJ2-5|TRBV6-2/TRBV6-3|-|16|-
TGTGCCAGCAGTTCCCGTGGCCTTGGTCAACAAGAGACCCAGTACTTC
CASSSRGLGQQETQYF
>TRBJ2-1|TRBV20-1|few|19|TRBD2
TGCAGTGCTAGAGATCTAGGGCGGGAGATGCCTACGGGCCACAATGAGCAGTTCTTC
CSARDLGREMPTGHNEQFF
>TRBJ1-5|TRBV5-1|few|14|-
TGCGCCAGCAGCTTGGATCTAGGGAATCAGCCCCAGCATTTT
CASSLDLGNQPQHF
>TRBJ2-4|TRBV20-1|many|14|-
TGCAGTGCTAGCAACGACTTCGACGGGTACATTCAGTACTTC
CSASNDFDGYIQYF
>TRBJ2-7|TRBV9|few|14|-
TGTGCCAGCAGCGTTGGACACCCGTTGGACGAGCAGTACTTC
CASSVGHPLDEQYF
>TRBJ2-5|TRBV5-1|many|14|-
TGCGCCAGCAGCTTGGATGTCAGAACAGAGACCCAGTACTTC
CASSLDVRTETQYF
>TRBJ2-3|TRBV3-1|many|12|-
TGTGCCAGCAGGAGGGAAGGGGGTACGCAGTATTTT
CASRREGGTQYF
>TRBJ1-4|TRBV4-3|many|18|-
TGCGCCAGCAGCCAGATGGTTCAGGGAAGAGTGGCTAATGAAAAACTGTTTTTT
CASSQMVQGRVANEKLFF
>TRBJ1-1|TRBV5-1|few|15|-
TGCGCCAGCAGCTTGTTCCAGGGCCTAAACACTGAAGCTTTCTTT
CASSLFQGLNTEAFF